This TCR beta chain was sequenced for a study of blood T cell repertoires in COVID-19. In the study overall: Sites across the United States, Italy and Spain contributed samples from acute and convalescent COVID-19. PBMCs, B-cell-depleted T cells, or T cells provided the cDNA or gDNA that made up the material.

Germline lookup yields CDR1 SGHRS and CDR2 YFSETQ. Trimming took 4 bases from V and 1 from J, leaving 11 bases between them. This CDR3 has 14 residues. Per the study methods: Nucleated cell counts were estimated from reference gene primer amplification. Sequencing used immunoSEQ multiplex PCR; TCRdb keeps in-frame clones, though not all of them. V, J and clone size derive from that table, while D and trimming were established from the DNA sequence. The table has about 150,000 clones, about 90% seen once. The sequence derives from an older woman with active or convalescent COVID-19. This chain links TRBV5-1 with TRBJ1-2; D unclear. The sequencing sample was made of peripheral blood. Written as DNA, the CDR3 is TGCGCCAGCAGCGACGCTCAGGTTAACTATGGCTACACCTTC. Translation gives CASSDAQVNYGYTF. The entire variable domain, with the rest obtained from reference TRBV5-1 and TRBJ1-2, is as follows: KAGVTQTPRYLIKTRGQQVTLSCSPISGHRSVSWYQQTPGQGLQFLFEYFSETQRNKGNFPGRFSGRQFSNSRSEMNVSTLELGDSALYLCASSDAQVNYGYTFGSGTRLTVV.